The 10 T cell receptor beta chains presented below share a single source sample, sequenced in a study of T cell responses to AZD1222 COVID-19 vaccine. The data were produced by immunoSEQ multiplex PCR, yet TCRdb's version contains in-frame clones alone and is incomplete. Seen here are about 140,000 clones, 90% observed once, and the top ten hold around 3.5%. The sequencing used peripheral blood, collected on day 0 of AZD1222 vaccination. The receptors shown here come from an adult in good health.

For the CDR3, the DNA is TGTGCCACCAGCGTTGGCGGGAGCGGGGGGATAATCTATGGCTACACCTTC. Protein: CATSVGGSGGIIYGYTF. The V and J genes are TRBV15 and TRBJ1-2, with D perhaps TRBD1 (5 bases). The V gene lost 5 bases and the J gene lost 4 bases, with 23 bases spanning the gap. The CDR3 consists of 17 residues. Germline assignment: CDR1 LNHNV and CDR2 YYDKDF (reference sequence).

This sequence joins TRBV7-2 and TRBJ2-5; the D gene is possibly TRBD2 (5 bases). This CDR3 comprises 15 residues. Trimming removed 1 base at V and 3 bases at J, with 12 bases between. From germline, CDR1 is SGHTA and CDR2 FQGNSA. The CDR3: CASSLVSGKEETQYF. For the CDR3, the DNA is TGTGCCAGCAGCTTAGTGTCGGGGAAAGAAGAGACCCAGTACTTC.

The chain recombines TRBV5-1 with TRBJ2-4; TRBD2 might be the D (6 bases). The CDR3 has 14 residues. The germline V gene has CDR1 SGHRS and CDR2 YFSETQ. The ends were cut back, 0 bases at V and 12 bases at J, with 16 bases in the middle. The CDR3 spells CASSLAGGRQTQYF. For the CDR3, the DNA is TGCGCCAGCAGCTTGGCCGGGGGTAGACAAACTCAGTACTTC.

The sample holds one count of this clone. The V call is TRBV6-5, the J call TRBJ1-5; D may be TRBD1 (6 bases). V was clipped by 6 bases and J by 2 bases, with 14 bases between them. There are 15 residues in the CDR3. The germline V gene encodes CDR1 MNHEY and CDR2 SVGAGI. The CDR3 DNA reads TGTGCCAGCAGAGGGGGGACTTTCCGCAATCAGCCCCAGCATTTT. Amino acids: CASRGGTFRNQPQHF.

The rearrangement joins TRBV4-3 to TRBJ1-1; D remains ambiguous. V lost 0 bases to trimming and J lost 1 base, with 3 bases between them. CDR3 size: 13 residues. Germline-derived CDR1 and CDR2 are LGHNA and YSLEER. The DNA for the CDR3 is TGCGCCAGCAGCCAAGAGCGGAACACTGAAGCTTTCTTT. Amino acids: CASSQERNTEAFF.

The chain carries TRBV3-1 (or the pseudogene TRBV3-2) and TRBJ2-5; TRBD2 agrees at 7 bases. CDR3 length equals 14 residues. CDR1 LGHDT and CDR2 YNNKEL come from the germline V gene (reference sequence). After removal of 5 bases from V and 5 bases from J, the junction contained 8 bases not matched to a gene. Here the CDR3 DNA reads TGTGCCAGCAGCGGGGGGGTATTAGGGGAGACCCAGTACTTC. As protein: CASSGGVLGETQYF.

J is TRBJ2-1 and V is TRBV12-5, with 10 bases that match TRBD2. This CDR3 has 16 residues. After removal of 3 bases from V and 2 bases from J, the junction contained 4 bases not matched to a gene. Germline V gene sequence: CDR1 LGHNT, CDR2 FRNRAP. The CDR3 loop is CASGFPSGRAYNEQFF. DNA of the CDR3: TGTGCTAGTGGTTTTCCCAGCGGGAGGGCCTACAATGAGCAGTTCTTC. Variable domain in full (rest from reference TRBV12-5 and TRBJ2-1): DARVTQTPRHKVTEMGQEVTMRCQPILGHNTVFWYRQTMMQGLELLAYFRNRAPLDDSGMPKDRFSAEMPDATLATLKIQPSEPRDSAVYFCASGFPSGRAYNEQFFGPGTRLTVL.

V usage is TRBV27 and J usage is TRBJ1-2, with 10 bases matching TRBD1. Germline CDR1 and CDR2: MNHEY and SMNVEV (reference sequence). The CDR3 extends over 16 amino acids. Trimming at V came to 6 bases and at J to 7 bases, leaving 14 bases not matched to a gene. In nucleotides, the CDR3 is TGTGCCAGCAGCCCGTGGTCCGAGACAGGGGGCCTTGGCTACACCTTC. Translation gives CASSPWSETGGLGYTF.

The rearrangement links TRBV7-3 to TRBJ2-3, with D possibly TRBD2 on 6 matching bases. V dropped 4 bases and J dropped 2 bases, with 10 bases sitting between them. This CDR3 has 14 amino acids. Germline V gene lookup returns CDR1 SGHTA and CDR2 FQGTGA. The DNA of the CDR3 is TGTGCCAGCAGCTACGGACTACTCACAGATACGCAGTATTTT. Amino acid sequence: CASSYGLLTDTQYF.

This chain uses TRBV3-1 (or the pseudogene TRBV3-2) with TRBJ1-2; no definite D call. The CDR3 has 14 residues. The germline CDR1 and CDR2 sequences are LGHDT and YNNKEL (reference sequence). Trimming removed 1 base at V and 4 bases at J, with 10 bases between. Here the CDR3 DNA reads TGTGCCAGCAGCCAAGGGGCCTTCCTCTATGGCTACACCTTC. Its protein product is CASSQGAFLYGYTF.